This T cell receptor (beta chain) was identified in a study of cytomegalovirus exposure and HLA in healthy donors (TCRdb year 2017). In terms of the full investigation: An earlier analysis of several hundred of the donors reported over 250 Gb of sequence data and approximately 120 million unique TCR beta sequences obtained from some 200 million T cells. Alongside the repertoire data, information on donor age, sex, ethnicity and CMV serostatus was compiled. Along with the approximately 620-subject first cohort, a separate validation cohort of more than 90 different subjects was used. Approximately 310 gigabases of sequencing data and approximately 80 million unique TCR sequences were included in an early release covering over 600 HLA-typed donors. The study was designed to test whether signatures of past pathogen exposure could be identified by cataloging public T cell receptors. Roughly five DR-DQ haplotypes were handled as single units for association and clustering because linkage in the cohort was strong. The study profiled the T cell repertoires of hundreds of subjects by immunosequencing and related them to cytomegalovirus serostatus. Every repertoire in the discovery cohort had been generated on one and the same sequencing platform. The later analysis used no new phenotypic data to find candidate immune exposures, relying instead on TCR beta sequences and their occurrence across donors. In a later analysis, previously published TCR beta repertoires from 600 to 850 donors were re-analyzed and high-resolution HLA genotyping was added so that TCR occurrence patterns could be studied. In a later genetic analysis, genome-wide SNP genotypes for about 55% of the roughly 700 donors were used, and that subset was treated as a discovery cohort. Typing coverage varied by locus: about 620-640 donors for A, B, C, DRB1 and DQB1; approximately 500 for DQA1; around 610 for DPA1; about 450 for DPB1. To decide whether each TCR beta V gene segment behaved as functional or pseudogenic, an earlier analysis of some 570 of the donors relied on high-throughput TCR beta sequencing. The genetic ancestry cluster associated with self-reported Caucasian donors included about 84% of the roughly 400 genotyped donors. Among 350 to 400 genotyped donors of the cohort, an average of around 240,000 unique TCR beta nucleotide sequences were sequenced per donor, roughly a sixth of them non-productive. To predict cytomegalovirus infection status, the study brought together high-throughput TCR immunosequencing, statistical association of individual TCRs with disease status, and machine learning. Class I and class II HLA loci were covered by the typing at four-digit resolution. Study-wide conclusions, independent of this receptor: Linkage disequilibrium might explain the correlated functional status among segregating V segments, but an unknown experimental factor could not be ruled out. In a later analysis, several top co-occurrence clusters were reported to appear linked to parvovirus B19, influenza, CMV and Epstein-Barr virus. A cluster of highly shared sequence variants was judged likely to represent a technical artifact of the sequencing pipeline. Because some donors lacked HLA typing at each locus, the association tests relied only on the typed subset. Specific HLA alleles were associated with some 15,000 TCR beta sequences at a false discovery rate of 0.05 in a later analysis. The only immune exposure information available for the cohort was CMV serostatus. The study listed 150 to 200 TCR beta chains as associated with cytomegalovirus. Roughly uniform sequencing depth across donors was assumed in presence/absence analyses, although this assumption may not hold. The authors suggested that the approach could potentially be generalized to other disease states and immunological phenotypes. Because the 87-base-pair reads could not distinguish some IMGT-functional V segments, including TRBV6-2 and TRBV6-3, those segments were excluded. In a later genetic analysis, fewer N-insertions in productive TCRs were reported among donors in an Asian-associated ancestry cluster than the 666-donor mean. A later analysis found that TCR association rates varied across HLA loci, with DRB1 alleles showing the most associated TCRs and HLA-C alleles the fewest. A later analysis found that HLA-associated TCR beta chains were more clonally expanded and had lower generation probabilities than equally common non-associated chains. In a later analysis, most CMV-associated TCR beta chains were found to appear HLA-restricted, with HLA associations seemingly driven largely by CMV exposure. In an earlier analysis of approximately 590 of the donors, most TCR beta V segments appeared in productive rearrangements about 87% or about 30% of the time, broadly matching IMGT annotations. A further reported finding was that TCR beta sequences accurately predicted the HLA-A and HLA-B alleles for most subjects in the first cohort. In vitro tests confirmed that three of the cytomegalovirus-associated TCR beta chains recognize cytomegalovirus antigens. Because counts were too low, roughly 16 rarely observed V segments, including chromosome 9 orphons, were excluded from the earlier analysis of 587 of the donors. When HLA alleles, especially DR and DQ, strongly co-occurred, attributing TCR associations to individual alleles was difficult. The cohort was sequenced for TCR beta chains only, and without alpha or paired-chain data the features that could be detected were limited. Across donors, most TCR sequences were observed very rarely, whereas some public TCRs were present in many individuals. Cytomegalovirus status was reported to be diagnosed by the classifier with high specificity and sensitivity in both the original and validation cohorts. A later genetic analysis associated a missense DCLRE1C variant with V-gene and J-gene trimming of TCR beta chains, and an independent cohort replicated the association.

This clone was observed once. The antigen it binds to is not known. Nothing much larger sits one base from this clone, and base qualities are not available. CDR1 and CDR2 were assigned from the germline V gene as SGHTA and FQGNSA. The CDR3 sequence holds 15 residues, the cysteine and phenylalanine included. The DNA shown is the 45-base CDR3, in frame from base 1. Trimming removed 6 bases from V and 4 bases from J; the gene matches leave 8 bases unexplained. The cohort consisted of some 730 healthy bone marrow donors. At the time of sampling, all cohort members were nominally healthy, though unrecorded immune exposures were likely present. The donor was CMV seropositive and belonged to the group of around 300 seropositive cohort members. Each donor provided a peripheral blood sample, and peripheral blood mononuclear cells were used for TCR beta sequencing. Genomic DNA was extracted from the blood cell samples with the Qiagen DNeasy Blood Extraction Kit.

Receptors were amplified or captured by the immunoSEQ multiplex PCR assay. For the multiplex PCR, a mixture combining 60 forward primers for TCR Vbeta segments and 13 reverse primers for TCR Jbeta segments was used. The CDR3 region of rearranged TCR beta genes was amplified from genomic DNA by a multiplex PCR assay. The Illumina HiSeq System was used to sequence the amplified TCR beta libraries as 87-base-pair reads. In the source study's methods: A later analysis tallied some 79 million unique TCR beta chains across the 640 or so repertoires, and about 12 million of those chains were shared by two or more donors. A nearest-neighbor algorithm error-corrected the raw reads and collapsed the reads into unique sequences, merging closely related sequences to remove PCR and sequencing errors. Alignment of CDR3 sequences to IMGT reference sequences was used to assign V, D and J gene segments. Each retained sequence needed at least a six-nucleotide match to both a V gene segment and a J gene segment. A rearrangement was called productive if the CDR3 had no stop codons and remained in frame with V and J, and every other rearrangement was called non-productive. CDR3 was defined by IMGT convention, running from the second conserved V-encoded cysteine to the conserved J-encoded phenylalanine. The earlier analysis of fewer than 700 of the donors excluded sequences that lacked an unambiguous match to a single V gene segment. In an earlier analysis of 500 to 750 of the donors, V segments were called functional above 56.7% productive rearrangements and were called segregating when the between-donor standard deviation exceeded 5%. A statistical classification framework was built for diagnosing cytomegalovirus status from the catalog of TCR beta chain sequences. V and J gene assignment, in a later analysis, came from comparing TCR nucleotide sequences with IMGT/GENE-DB human TR gene sequences. Using the TCRdist pipeline, a later analysis assigned CDR3 sequences along with most-parsimonious VDJ recombination scenarios. In a later analysis, each TCR beta chain was defined by its CDR3 amino acid sequence together with its V-gene family, and reads lacking a unique V-gene family were excluded. To address suspected cross-contamination and a sequencing artifact, a later analysis removed 592 highly shared, low-generation-probability nucleotide sequences. For each public chain, a later analysis derived a clonal expansion index from normalized ranks of inferred template counts within each repertoire. Generation probabilities in a later analysis came from a VDJ recombination model fitted to out-of-frame rearrangements, and those results were checked against IGoR. Hypergeometric tests were used in a later analysis to score TCR-TCR, TCR-HLA and TCR-CMV co-occurrence, with a repertoire-size bias correction applied to the TCR pairs. A later analysis estimated false discovery rates by permuting HLA or CMV assignments 20 times. A later analysis grouped co-occurring TCRs with DBSCAN, adding TCRdist sequence similarity when clustering within HLA-allele-positive subsets. Repertoires with fewer than 30,000 or more than 120,000 public chains, plus five repertoires with anomalous nucleotide sharing, were excluded from co-occurrence clustering. TCRdb retrieved this table from immuneACCESS and kept in-frame rearrangements only. Not all clones are present; in checked studies, unresolved V genes account for under half, and no reason is known for the remainder. For V, J and clone size, that table is used; D and trimming come from the DNA. For this sample the table gives about 150,000 clones, of which just under 80% were detected only once. The ten biggest clones cover 1% of the sample.

The source material was PBMCs. This receptor was obtained from a woman in her fifties or sixties in good health and CMV-seropositive. The rearranged chain carries TRBV7-2 and TRBJ2-2; 7 junctional bases match TRBD2. The sequenced DNA is TGTGCCAGCAGTACAGGCGGGGGAGTCACCGGGGAGCTGTTTTTT. Its protein reads: CASSTGGGVTGELFF.